The entry below describes one TCR beta chain. Its antigen is as yet unknown. These donors were members of the approximately 120-subject validation cohort, a group separate from the approximately 640-subject first cohort. This sample is part of a study of cytomegalovirus exposure and HLA in healthy donors. Across the whole study: A subsequent analysis stated that the 110 or so validation repertoires were run on the same platform as the 550 to 750 first-cohort repertoires. Findings and limits, study-wide: In vitro confirmation showed a few CMV-associated chains to be CMV antigen specific. Most TCR sequences showed up rarely, but some public TCRs showed up in many donors.

Libraries were prepared by immunoSEQ multiplex PCR; TCRdb keeps only in-frame clonotypes and omits some of them. Seen here are around 120,000 clones, around nine tenths observed once, and the top ten hold nearly 4.5%. With 4 bases removed from V and 0 bases from J, the gap between germline ends came to 11 bases. Germline V gene lookup returns CDR1 SGHRS and CDR2 YFSETQ. The CDR3 sequence is 16 residues long. The clonotype originates from a man between 18 and 29 years old in good health and CMV-seropositive. Sequenced material: PBMCs. J is TRBJ2-6 and V is TRBV5-1; perhaps TRBD2 as D (5 bases). The DNA for the CDR3 is TGCGCCAGCAGCGCCCTTGACTACTCTGGGGCCAACGTCCTGACTTTC. Protein sequence: CASSALDYSGANVLTF.